The rows below give T cell receptor beta chains drawn from one sample of a study of OX40 agonist ivuxolimab in advanced cancers. Assay used: immunoSEQ multiplex PCR; TCRdb lists only in-frame clones, some missing. This table holds around 46,000 clones, about 89% found once. The material was CD4+ or CD8+ T cells sorted from blood, obtained in a trial of the OX40 agonist ivuxolimab. These receptors were taken from an adult with an advanced solid tumor such as melanoma, head and neck, liver or kidney cancer. CDR3s include the opening cysteine and the closing phenylalanine or tryptophan. Fields, in order: J gene, D gene, V gene, clone size, CDR3 protein, CDR3 DNA. A D gene is named only where the DNA matches it firmly. Clone size, where shown, is once, few, many, or a class for clones that have expanded.

J: TRBJ1-4; D: .; V: TRBV29-1; size: .; CDR3: CSVLGGDLNEKLFF; DNA: TGCAGCGTCCTAGGGGGGGATCTCAATGAAAAACTGTTTTTT
J: TRBJ2-7; D: .; V: TRBV7-2; size: once; CDR3: CASSLEESNYEQYF; DNA: TGTGCCAGCAGCTTAGAGGAGTCAAACTACGAGCAGTACTTC
J: TRBJ2-7; D: .; V: TRBV29-1; size: .; CDR3: CSVGSPGRLSHEQYF; DNA: TGCAGCGTTGGTTCCCCGGGCCGACTTTCCCACGAGCAGTACTTC
J: TRBJ2-7; D: .; V: TRBV5-1; size: .; CDR3: CASSLGQGLSSYEQYF; DNA: TGCGCCAGCAGCTTGGGGCAGGGCCTAAGCTCCTACGAGCAGTACTTC
J: TRBJ2-7; D: TRBD2; V: TRBV7-9; size: .; CDR3: CASSSTGTSGGNHIYEQYF; DNA: TGTGCCAGCAGCTCGACCGGGACTAGCGGGGGGAACCACATCTACGAGCAGTACTTC
J: TRBJ2-3; D: .; V: TRBV4-3; size: .; CDR3: CASSQVWAAGDTQYF; DNA: TGCGCCAGCAGCCAAGTCTGGGCCGCGGGAGATACGCAGTATTTT
J: TRBJ1-3; D: .; V: TRBV5-6; size: .; CDR3: CASSLGQGRNTIYF; DNA: TGTGCCAGCAGCTTGGGCCAGGGAAGAAACACCATATATTTT
J: TRBJ1-1; D: .; V: TRBV19; size: .; CDR3: CASSISWEGNTEAFF; DNA: TGTGCCAGTAGTATATCCTGGGAGGGGAACACTGAAGCTTTCTTT
J: TRBJ2-3; D: .; V: TRBV6-1; size: few; CDR3: CASRDFEEPTDTQYF; DNA: TGTGCCAGCCGCGACTTTGAGGAGCCCACAGATACGCAGTATTTT
J: TRBJ1-5; D: .; V: TRBV27; size: .; CDR3: CASSLRGGSNQPQHF; DNA: TGTGCCAGCAGTTTAAGAGGAGGGAGCAATCAGCCCCAGCATTTT
J: TRBJ2-4; D: TRBD1; V: TRBV10-3; size: .; CDR3: CAISELQGGLGAKNIQYF; DNA: TGTGCCATCAGTGAGCTACAAGGGGGCCTGGGAGCCAAAAACATTCAGTACTTC
J: TRBJ2-1; D: TRBD1; V: TRBV5-8; size: .; CDR3: CASSSGQGALSSYNEQFF; DNA: TGTGCCAGCAGCTCGGGACAGGGGGCCTTAAGCTCCTACAATGAGCAGTTCTTC
J: TRBJ1-2; D: .; V: TRBV27; size: .; CDR3: CASSLLARVKDYYGYTF; DNA: TGTGCCAGCAGTTTATTAGCCAGGGTTAAGGACTACTATGGCTACACCTTC
J: TRBJ2-1; D: .; V: TRBV6-1; size: once; CDR3: CASSFGYNEQFF; DNA: TGTGCCAGCAGCTTCGGCTACAATGAGCAGTTCTTC
J: TRBJ2-7; D: TRBD1; V: TRBV5-5; size: few; CDR3: CASSFQPTGYDEQYF; DNA: TGTGCCAGCAGCTTCCAACCGACAGGGTACGACGAGCAGTACTTC
J: TRBJ2-2; D: TRBD2; V: TRBV4-1; size: .; CDR3: CASSQEGLATVGELFF; DNA: TGCGCCAGCAGCCAAGAGGGACTAGCGACAGTCGGGGAGCTGTTTTTT
J: TRBJ1-5; D: TRBD1; V: TRBV10-3; size: once; CDR3: CAISESLGARDRGYQPQHF; DNA: TGTGCCATCAGTGAGTCGTTGGGGGCTCGCGACAGGGGTTATCAGCCCCAGCATTTT
J: TRBJ2-7; D: .; V: TRBV28; size: .; CDR3: CASSTDSYEQYF; DNA: TGTGCCAGCAGTACGGACAGCTACGAGCAGTACTTC
J: TRBJ1-1; D: TRBD1; V: TRBV30; size: .; CDR3: CAWSTPTLTDRGTGEAFF; DNA: TGTGCCTGGAGTACACCTACACTCACCGACAGGGGAACGGGAGAAGCTTTCTTT
J: TRBJ2-5; D: TRBD1; V: TRBV28; size: .; CDR3: CASSAWDSQETQYF; DNA: TGTGCCAGCAGTGCCTGGGACAGCCAAGAGACCCAGTACTTC
J: TRBJ1-3; D: TRBD1; V: TRBV7-9; size: .; CDR3: CASSLENRGQNGNTIYF; DNA: TGTGCCAGCAGCTTAGAGAACAGGGGGCAGAATGGAAACACCATATATTTT
J: TRBJ2-3; D: TRBD1; V: TRBV7-9; size: .; CDR3: CASSLGQGVTDTQYF; DNA: TGTGCCAGCAGCTTAGGGCAGGGGGTGACAGATACGCAGTATTTT
J: TRBJ1-4; D: .; V: TRBV4-3; size: .; CDR3: CASRDHLGEKLFF; DNA: TGCGCCAGCAGGGACCACCTAGGCGAAAAACTGTTTTTT
J: TRBJ2-7; D: TRBD1; V: TRBV27; size: .; CDR3: CASRPLTQGALSYEQYF; DNA: TGTGCCAGCAGGCCCTTGACACAGGGGGCCCTCTCCTACGAGCAGTACTTC
J: TRBJ2-1; D: .; V: TRBV7-8; size: .; CDR3: CASSLAGAVGRGNEQFF; DNA: TGTGCCAGCAGCTTAGCGGGGGCGGTAGGCCGAGGCAATGAGCAGTTCTTC
J: TRBJ2-5; D: .; V: TRBV6-4; size: few; CDR3: CASIREETQYF; DNA: TGTGCCAGCATCAGGGAAGAGACCCAGTACTTC
J: TRBJ1-1; D: .; V: TRBV10-3; size: .; CDR3: CAISEEPTGPGKGTEAFF; DNA: TGTGCCATCAGTGAGGAGCCTACAGGGCCGGGTAAAGGCACTGAAGCTTTCTTT
J: TRBJ2-1; D: .; V: TRBV7-7; size: .; CDR3: CASSLAVGGAEDEQFF; DNA: TGTGCTAGCAGCTTAGCGGTGGGGGGGGCAGAGGATGAGCAGTTCTTC
J: TRBJ2-3; D: .; V: TRBV9; size: .; CDR3: CASSDSGGGSTDTQYF; DNA: TGTGCCAGCAGCGATTCAGGAGGCGGAAGCACAGATACGCAGTATTTT
J: TRBJ1-1; D: .; V: TRBV19; size: .; CDR3: CASSTPGPGNTEAFF; DNA: TGTGCCAGTAGTACCCCGGGACCCGGGAACACTGAAGCTTTCTTT
J: TRBJ1-4; D: .; V: TRBV15; size: medium-sized; CDR3: CATKGNEEKLFF; DNA: TGTGCCACCAAAGGGAACGAAGAAAAACTGTTTTTT
J: TRBJ2-5; D: TRBD2; V: TRBV5-4; size: .; CDR3: CASSGTGLGETQYF; DNA: TGTGCCAGCAGCGGGACCGGACTAGGAGAGACCCAGTACTTC
J: TRBJ1-2; D: .; V: TRBV2; size: .; CDR3: CASTPAGGGYTF; DNA: TGTGCCAGCACTCCGGCGGGAGGAGGCTACACCTTC
J: TRBJ1-5; D: TRBD1; V: TRBV4-3; size: .; CDR3: CASSQDRVTGGGYQPQHF; DNA: TGCGCCAGCAGCCAAGATCGGGTGACAGGGGGTGGGTATCAGCCCCAGCATTTT
J: TRBJ2-2; D: .; V: TRBV9; size: .; CDR3: CASSDSRQFKNTGELFF; DNA: TGTGCCAGCAGCGATAGCAGGCAGTTTAAGAACACCGGGGAGCTGTTTTTT
J: TRBJ1-2; D: .; V: TRBV7-9; size: .; CDR3: CASSRPGRINYGYTF; DNA: TGTGCCAGCAGCCGCCCGGGACGGATAAACTATGGCTACACCTTC
J: TRBJ2-1; D: .; V: TRBV19; size: .; CDR3: CASSPAVASFLIEQFF; DNA: TGTGCCAGTAGTCCAGCGGTGGCTTCCTTTCTGATTGAGCAGTTCTTC
J: TRBJ1-6; D: .; V: TRBV19; size: .; CDR3: CASSLNRGAYNSPLHF; DNA: TGTGCCAGTAGTCTGAACCGGGGGGCGTATAATTCACCCCTCCACTTT
J: TRBJ1-2; D: .; V: TRBV5-4; size: once; CDR3: CASSLPSYGYTF; DNA: TGTGCCAGCAGCTTGCCCAGCTATGGCTACACCTTC
J: TRBJ2-7; D: .; V: TRBV7-9; size: .; CDR3: CASSPPAGVEQYF; DNA: TGTGCCAGCAGCCCCCCAGCCGGGGTCGAGCAGTACTTC
J: TRBJ1-1; D: .; V: TRBV6-5; size: .; CDR3: CASRDGGMNTEAFF; DNA: TGTGCCAGCAGGGATGGGGGAATGAACACTGAAGCTTTCTTT
J: TRBJ2-7; D: TRBD1; V: TRBV6-5; size: .; CDR3: CASSVSGGQYEQYF; DNA: TGTGCCAGCAGTGTATCAGGGGGCCAATACGAGCAGTACTTC
J: TRBJ1-1; D: .; V: TRBV7-9; size: .; CDR3: CASSLPVGGNTEAFF; DNA: TGTGCCAGCAGCTTACCGGTGGGAGGGAACACTGAAGCTTTCTTT
J: TRBJ1-5; D: .; V: TRBV4-2; size: .; CDR3: CASSIQGNSNQPQHF; DNA: TGTGCCAGCAGCATACAGGGAAATAGCAATCAGCCCCAGCATTTT
J: TRBJ1-4; D: .; V: TRBV7-6; size: .; CDR3: CASSRPTVGSTNEKLFF; DNA: TGTGCCAGCAGCCGACCGACAGTCGGCTCAACTAATGAAAAACTGTTTTTT
J: TRBJ2-3; D: .; V: TRBV2; size: .; CDR3: CASSPGEDTQYF; DNA: TGTGCCAGCAGCCCTGGGGAGGATACGCAGTATTTT
J: TRBJ1-6; D: .; V: TRBV5-5; size: .; CDR3: CASSFLLDRISPLHF; DNA: TGTGCCAGCAGCTTTCTACTGGACAGAATTTCACCCCTCCACTTT
J: TRBJ2-7; D: .; V: TRBV7-9; size: .; CDR3: CASSLGRIPLGRQYF; DNA: TGTGCCAGCAGCCTAGGGCGTATCCCTCTCGGGAGGCAGTACTTC